These 21 T cell receptor beta chains share one sample of origin, sequenced in a study of T cell responses to AZD1222 COVID-19 vaccine. Measured with immunoSEQ multiplex PCR; TCRdb has only the in-frame clones, and not every one. Of some 150,000 clones in the sample, 85% to 95% were seen once. The sample in question was peripheral blood, obtained on day 0 of AZD1222 vaccination. The source is an adult in good health.

J is TRBJ1-2 and V is TRBV4-1, with 11 bases fitting TRBD1. The trim removed 1 base at V and 3 bases at J, leaving 1 base unmatched. The germline V gene encodes CDR1 MGHRA and CDR2 YSYEKL. The CDR3 loop spans 15 amino acids. CDR3 nucleotides: TGCGCCAGCAGCCAAGGGACAGGGGGCCACTATGGCTACACCTTC. Its protein product is CASSQGTGGHYGYTF.

A single count supports this clone. The chain joins TRBV13 to TRBJ2-3; TRBD2 matches at 14 bases. Trimming took 6 bases from V and 6 from J; bases not matched to a gene: 11. CDR1 PRHDT and CDR2 FYEKMQ come from the germline V gene (reference sequence). CDR3 length: 17 amino acids. CDR3 DNA sequence: TGTGCCAGCAGTCCTGTGACTAGCGGGAGGGCCAGGGATACGCAGTATTTT. This codes for CASSPVTSGRARDTQYF.

This chain uses TRBV5-6 with TRBJ1-6; D is possibly TRBD1 (5 bases). Germline CDR1 and CDR2: SGHDT and YYEEEE. V was pared by 5 bases and J by 9 bases, with 18 bases between. This CDR3 comprises 15 residues. The CDR3 sequence is CASRTGAKKSSPLHF. The CDR3 bases are TGTGCCAGCAGAACCGGGGCCAAGAAGAGTTCACCCCTCCACTTT.

The chain employs TRBV2 and TRBJ1-5; D call uncertain. From germline, CDR1 is SNHLY and CDR2 FYNNEI. The CDR3 consists of 14 residues. V lost 5 bases to trimming and J lost 1 base, with 9 bases between them. CDR3: CASSKSRSNQPQHF. The CDR3 coding sequence is TGTGCCAGCAGTAAGTCCCGGAGCAATCAGCCCCAGCATTTT. Full variable domain (missing parts from reference TRBV2 and TRBJ1-5): EPEVTQTPSHQVTQMGQEVILRCVPISNHLYFYWYRQILGQKVEFLVSFYNNEISEKSEIFDDQFSVERPDGSNFTLKIRSTKLEDSAMYFCASSKSRSNQPQHFGDGTRLSIL.

This chain uses TRBV19 with TRBJ1-5; possibly TRBD1 for D (6 bases). The CDR3 loop spans 13 amino acids. Germline V lookup: CDR1 LNHDA, CDR2 SQIVND (reference sequence). The germline V and J ends were trimmed by 4 bases and 5 bases, with 9 bases remaining between them. CDR3 in amino acids: CASSTTGYQPQHF. The CDR3 DNA reads as TGTGCCAGTAGTACCACAGGGTATCAGCCCCAGCATTTT.

Concerning this clone: The sample contains more than one DNA sequence encoding this CDR3. The rearrangement joins TRBV19 to TRBJ1-3; D is ambiguous. There are 14 residues in the CDR3. Trimming pared 3 bases from V and 0 bases from J, leaving 6 bases between. Germline assignment: CDR1 LNHDA and CDR2 SQIVND (reference sequence). CDR3 in DNA: TGTGCCAGTAGTATCGGCAGCTCTGGAAACACCATATATTTT. Protein product: CASSIGSSGNTIYF.

The V gene is TRBV21-1, the J gene TRBJ2-7; the table's D call of TRBD1 was not tested on the DNA. TRBV21-1 corresponds to a pseudogene. This CDR3 contains 14 residues. Written as DNA, the CDR3 is TGTGCCAGCAGCAGAGGGGACATTCCCTACGAGCAGTACGTC. The encoded protein is CASSRGDIPYEQYV.

This chain uses TRBV7-9 with TRBJ2-7; 9 bases are shared with TRBD2. This CDR3 region has 14 residues. V trimming: 4 bases; J trimming: 1 base; junction bases outside the gene matches: 2. Germline V CDR1 and CDR2: SEHNR, FQNEAQ (reference sequence). CDR3 in amino acids: CASSSLAGSYEQYV. The CDR3 DNA follows: TGTGCCAGCAGCTCCCTAGCGGGGTCCTACGAGCAGTACGTC.

V is TRBV7-6 and J is TRBJ1-6; D unclear. This CDR3 contains 15 residues. The germline gives CDR1 SGHVS, CDR2 FNYEAQ. Trimming pared 3 bases from V and 0 bases from J, leaving 6 bases between. The CDR3: CASSLGSSYNSPLHF. The CDR3 DNA reads as TGTGCCAGCAGCTTGGGGAGCTCCTATAATTCACCCCTCCACTTT.

The chain joins TRBV4-2 to TRBJ1-1; D possibly corresponds to TRBD1 (5 bases). V was clipped by 1 base and J by 5 bases, with 17 bases between them. The CDR3 spans 16 residues. Germline values: CDR1 LGHNA, CDR2 YNFKEQ. The CDR3 DNA sequence: TGTGCCAGCAGCCAAGTGTTAGGGGCTCCGGGTACTGAAGCTTTCTTT. Its protein is CASSQVLGAPGTEAFF.

The V call is TRBV7-8, the J call TRBJ2-7; possibly TRBD2 for D (6 bases). Germline V gene sequence: CDR1 SGHVS, CDR2 FQNEAQ. The CDR3 is made up of 15 amino acids. The CDR3 loop reads CASSSARLDSSEQYV. The CDR3 DNA is TGTGCCAGCAGCTCGGCCAGACTAGATTCCTCCGAGCAGTACGTC.

This sequence joins TRBV11-2 and TRBJ1-5; D call uncertain. Germline CDR1 SGHAT, CDR2 FQNNGV. The V end lost 6 bases, the J end lost 7 bases, and 16 bases lay between the germline ends. The CDR3 has 14 residues. CDR3 amino acids: CASSSGWGGQPQHF. DNA for the CDR3: TGTGCCAGCAGTTCTGGGTGGGGAGGGCAGCCCCAGCATTTT.

The chain is built from TRBV11-3 and TRBJ1-3; D gene uncertain. Germline loops: CDR1 SGHNT, CDR2 YENEEA. V was pared by 9 bases and J by 0 bases, with 9 bases between. The CDR3 consists of 13 residues. CDR3 nucleotide sequence: TGTGCCAGAGAGGGCGGCTCTGGAAACACCATATATTTT. Translating gives CAREGGSGNTIYF.

This chain uses TRBV7-2 with TRBJ2-1, with 9 bases matching TRBD1. With 5 bases clipped from V and 5 bases from J, the junction kept 4 bases outside the gene matches. Looked up from germline, CDR1 is SGHTA and CDR2 is FQGNSA. The CDR3 has 14 amino acids. This CDR3 reads CASSVDRGNNEQFF. The CDR3 coding sequence is TGTGCCAGCAGCGTAGACAGGGGGAACAATGAGCAGTTCTTC.

The rearrangement links TRBV13 to TRBJ2-1; 9 positions match TRBD2. J was trimmed by 9 bases and V by 1 base; bases with no gene match: 13. CDR3 length: 17 amino acids. The germline V gene has CDR1 PRHDT and CDR2 FYEKMQ (reference sequence). Here the CDR3 reads CASSLVTSGLDGGEQFF. DNA for the CDR3: TGTGCCAGCAGCTTAGTGACTAGCGGTTTAGATGGGGGTGAGCAGTTCTTC.

This chain links TRBV3-1 (or the pseudogene TRBV3-2) with TRBJ2-4; the D is unclear. CDR1 is LGHDT and CDR2 is YNNKEL in the germline V gene (reference sequence). V dropped 2 bases and J dropped 1 base, with 6 bases sitting between them. The CDR3 contains 14 residues. The CDR3 spells CASSQNGAKNIQYF. CDR3 in DNA: TGTGCCAGCAGCCAAAATGGGGCCAAAAACATTCAGTACTTC.

As concerns this clone: The sample carries other DNA sequences with the same CDR3. The chain couples TRBV7-2 to TRBJ2-3; no reliable D call. The CDR3 length is 12 residues. Germline V gene data show CDR1 as SGHTA and CDR2 as FQGNSA. V was pared by 5 bases and J by 0 bases, with 3 bases between. The DNA for the CDR3 is TGTGCCAGCAGCCCGAGCACAGATACGCAGTATTTT. Translation gives CASSPSTDTQYF.

This clone was detected only once. The V gene is TRBV11-1, the J gene TRBJ1-2, with no clear D. V was trimmed by 0 bases and J by 4 bases, leaving 12 bases between them. The CDR3 is 15 residues long. Germline-derived CDR1 and CDR2 are SGHAT and FQDESV (reference sequence). CDR3 nucleotide sequence: TGTGCCAGCAGCTTAGCGGGAGGCTATGCCTATGGCTACACCTTC. Residues: CASSLAGGYAYGYTF.

The rearrangement joins TRBV6-6 to TRBJ1-1; 10 bases are a match to TRBD1. The CDR3 has 14 amino acids. Unmatched junction bases numbered 5, after V lost 5 bases and J lost 5 bases. Germline V gene lookup returns CDR1 MNHNY and CDR2 SVGAGI (reference sequence). The chain's CDR3 is CASSTRQGATEAFF. CDR3 in DNA: TGTGCCAGCAGTACGAGACAGGGGGCTACTGAAGCTTTCTTT.

Only a few counts were recorded for this clone. This rearrangement joins TRBV29-1 to TRBJ1-5, with TRBD1 matching 10 bases. This CDR3 spans 13 amino acids. After removal of 6 bases from V and 6 bases from J, the junction contained 5 bases not matched to a gene. Germline V gene lookup returns CDR1 SQVTM and CDR2 ANQGSEA. The CDR3 spells CSVGTGVGQPQHF. CDR3 bases: TGCAGCGTCGGGACAGGGGTTGGTCAGCCCCAGCATTTT.

The chain joins TRBV20-1 to TRBJ1-6; D not certain. V lost 5 bases and J 8 bases, leaving 4 bases between the germline ends. The CDR3 has 10 residues. Germline CDR1 reads DFQATT; CDR2 reads SNEGSKA (reference sequence). CDR3 nucleotide sequence: TGCAGTGCTGCGTATTCACCCCTCCACTTT. Translated, it gives CSAAYSPLHF.